Given below is one TCR beta chain in context. As yet, its antigen is unknown. TCRdb's copy holds only in-frame clones and misses some; the assay was immunoSEQ multiplex PCR. Of tens of thousands of clones listed, around 83% are singletons. The source of the sample is a study of glioma-infiltrating T cells after dendritic cell vaccination. Study-wide results and limits: Higher TCR clonality did not directly relate to longer survival.

Time point indicated: after dendritic cell vaccination, including at tumor progression/relapse. The CDR3 runs to 14 residues. V was pared by 5 bases and J by 5 bases, with 15 bases between. The germline CDR1 and CDR2 sequences are SGHTA and FQGNSA. The chain is built from TRBV7-2 and TRBJ1-1, with D possibly TRBD1 on 6 matching bases. The sequencing here drew on blood, taken after dendritic cell vaccination. This receptor was identified in a human donor with glioblastoma. The CDR3 region has the DNA TGTGCCAGCAGCGTCCCAGGGGACGCGACTGAAGCTTTCTTT. Protein: CASSVPGDATEAFF.